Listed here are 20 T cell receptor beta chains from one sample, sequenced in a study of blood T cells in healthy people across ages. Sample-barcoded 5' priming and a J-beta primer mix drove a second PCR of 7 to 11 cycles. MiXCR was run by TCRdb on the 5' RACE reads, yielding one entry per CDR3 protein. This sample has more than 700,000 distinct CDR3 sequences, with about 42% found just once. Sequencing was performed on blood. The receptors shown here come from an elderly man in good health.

CDR3 loop: CSARGYRGPRFETQYF. The DNA for the CDR3 is TGCAGTGCTAGAGGTTATCGGGGACCCCGATTCGAGACCCAGTACTTC. The chain joins TRBV20-1 to TRBJ2-5; D is possibly TRBD1 or TRBD2 (5 bases each). Germline V CDR1 and CDR2: DFQATT, SNEGSKA (reference sequence). Trimming cost V 1 base and J 5 bases, with 20 bases left between them. CDR3 length equals 16 residues.

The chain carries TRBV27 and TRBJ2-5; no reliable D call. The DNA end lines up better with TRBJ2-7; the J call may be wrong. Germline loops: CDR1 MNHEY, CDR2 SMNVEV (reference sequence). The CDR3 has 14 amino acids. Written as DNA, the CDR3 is TGTGCCAGCAGTTCCCCCCCTGGATCTTACGAGCAGTACTTC. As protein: CASSSPPGSYEQYF.

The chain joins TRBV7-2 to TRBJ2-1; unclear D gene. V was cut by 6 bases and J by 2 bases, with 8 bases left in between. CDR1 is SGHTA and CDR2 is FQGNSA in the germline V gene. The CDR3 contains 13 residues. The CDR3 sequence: CASRKTTYNEQFF. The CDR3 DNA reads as TGTGCCAGCAGAAAGACAACCTACAATGAGCAGTTCTTC.

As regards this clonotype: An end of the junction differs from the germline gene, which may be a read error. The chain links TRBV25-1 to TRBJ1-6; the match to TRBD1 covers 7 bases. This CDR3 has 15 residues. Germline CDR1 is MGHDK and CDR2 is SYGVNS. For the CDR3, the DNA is TGTGCCAGCAGTGATCTGCAGGGGGTAAATTTACCCCTCCACTTT. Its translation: CASSDLQGVNLPLHF. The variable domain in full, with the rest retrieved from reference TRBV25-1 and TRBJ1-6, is EADIYQTPRYLVIGTGKKITLECSQTMGHDKMYWYQQDPGMELHLIHYSYGVNSTEKGDLSSESTVSRIRTEHFPLTLESARPSHTSQYLCASSDLQGVNLPLHFGNGTRLTVT.

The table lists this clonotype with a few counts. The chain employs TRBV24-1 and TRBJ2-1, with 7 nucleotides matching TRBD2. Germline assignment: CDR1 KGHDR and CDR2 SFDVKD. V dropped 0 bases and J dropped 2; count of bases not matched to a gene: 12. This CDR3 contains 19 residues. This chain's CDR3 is CATSDLRPAGRGAYNEQFF. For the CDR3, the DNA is TGTGCCACCAGTGATTTGCGACCAGCGGGACGGGGGGCCTACAATGAGCAGTTCTTC.

The CDR3 DNA is TGCGCCAGCAGCCAAGATTTGAACAGCCCGGGCTACACCTTC. Amino acid sequence: CASSQDLNSPGYTF. V is TRBV4-1 and J is TRBJ1-2; D is uncertain. The CDR3 is 14 residues long. From germline, CDR1 is MGHRA and CDR2 YSYEKL. The V end was cut by 0 bases, the J end by 8 bases, with 13 bases between.

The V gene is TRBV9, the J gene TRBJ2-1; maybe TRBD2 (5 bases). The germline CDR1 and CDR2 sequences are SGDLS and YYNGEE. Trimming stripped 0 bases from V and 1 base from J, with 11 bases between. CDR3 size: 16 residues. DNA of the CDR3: TGTGCCAGCAGCGTAGCTACCCGGGATTCCTACAATGAGCAGTTCTTC. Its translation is CASSVATRDSYNEQFF.

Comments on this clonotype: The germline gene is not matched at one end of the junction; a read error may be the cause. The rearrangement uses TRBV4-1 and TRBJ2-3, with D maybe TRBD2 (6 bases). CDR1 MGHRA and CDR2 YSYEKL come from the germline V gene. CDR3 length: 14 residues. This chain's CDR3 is CVSSQEFSGDTQYF. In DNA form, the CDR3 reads TGCGTCAGCAGCCAAGAATTCAGCGGGGATACGCAGTATTTT.

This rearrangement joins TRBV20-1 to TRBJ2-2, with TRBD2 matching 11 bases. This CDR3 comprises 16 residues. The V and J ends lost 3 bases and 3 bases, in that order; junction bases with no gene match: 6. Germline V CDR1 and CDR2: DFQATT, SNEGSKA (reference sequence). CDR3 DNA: TGCAGTGCTAGCACTAGCGGGAGCACGGACACCGGGGAGCTGTTTTTT. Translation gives CSASTSGSTDTGELFF.

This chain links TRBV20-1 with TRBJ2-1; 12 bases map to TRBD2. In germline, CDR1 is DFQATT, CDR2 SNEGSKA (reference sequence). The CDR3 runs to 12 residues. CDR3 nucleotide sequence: TGCAGCAGCCTAGCGGGAGGGGGTGAGCAGTTCTTC. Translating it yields CSSLAGGGEQFF.

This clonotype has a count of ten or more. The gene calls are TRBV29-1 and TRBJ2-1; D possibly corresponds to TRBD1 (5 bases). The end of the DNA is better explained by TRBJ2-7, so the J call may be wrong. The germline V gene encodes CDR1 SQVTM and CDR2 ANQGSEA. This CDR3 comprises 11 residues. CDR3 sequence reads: CSGGADNEQYF. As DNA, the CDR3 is TGCAGCGGTGGGGCCGACAATGAGCAGTACTTC.

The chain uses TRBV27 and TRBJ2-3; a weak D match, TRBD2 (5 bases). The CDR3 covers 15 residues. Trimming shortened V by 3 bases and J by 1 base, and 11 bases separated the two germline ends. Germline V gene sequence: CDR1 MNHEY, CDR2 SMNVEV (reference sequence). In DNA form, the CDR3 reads TGTGCCAGCAGTTTTTCAGCGGTGGGCACAGATACGCAGTATTTT. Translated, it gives CASSFSAVGTDTQYF.

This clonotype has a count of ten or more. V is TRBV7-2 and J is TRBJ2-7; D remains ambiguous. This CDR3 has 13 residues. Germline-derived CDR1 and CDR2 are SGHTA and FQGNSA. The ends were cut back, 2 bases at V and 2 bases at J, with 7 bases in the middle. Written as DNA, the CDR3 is TGTGCCAGCAGCTTAAAATCGCCCTACGAGCAGTACTTC. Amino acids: CASSLKSPYEQYF.

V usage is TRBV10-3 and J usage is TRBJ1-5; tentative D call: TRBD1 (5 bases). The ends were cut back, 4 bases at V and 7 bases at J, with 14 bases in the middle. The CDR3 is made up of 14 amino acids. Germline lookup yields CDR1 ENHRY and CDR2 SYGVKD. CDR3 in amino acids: CAISGDGGDQPQHF. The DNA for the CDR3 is TGTGCCATCAGTGGGGACGGAGGGGACCAGCCCCAGCATTTT.

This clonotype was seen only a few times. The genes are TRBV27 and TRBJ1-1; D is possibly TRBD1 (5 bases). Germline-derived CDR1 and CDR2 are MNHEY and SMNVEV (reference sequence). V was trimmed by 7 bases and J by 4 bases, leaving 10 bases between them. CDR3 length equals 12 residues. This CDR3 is CASTAGGTEAFF. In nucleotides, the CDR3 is TGTGCCAGCACCGCCGGGGGCACTGAAGCTTTCTTT.

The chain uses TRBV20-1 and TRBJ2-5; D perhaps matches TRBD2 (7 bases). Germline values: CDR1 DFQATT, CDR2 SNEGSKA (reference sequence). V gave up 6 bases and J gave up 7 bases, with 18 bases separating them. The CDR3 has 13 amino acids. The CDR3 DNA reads TGCAGTGCCCGTTCACTAGGGGGGGGGACCCAGTACTTC. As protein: CSARSLGGGTQYF.

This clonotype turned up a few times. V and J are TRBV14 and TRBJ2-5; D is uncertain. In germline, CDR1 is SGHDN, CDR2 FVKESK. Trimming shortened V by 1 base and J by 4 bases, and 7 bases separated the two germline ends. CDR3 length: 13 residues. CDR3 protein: CASSQGVVETQYF. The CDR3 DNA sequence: TGTGCCAGCAGCCAAGGGGTTGTAGAGACCCAGTACTTC.

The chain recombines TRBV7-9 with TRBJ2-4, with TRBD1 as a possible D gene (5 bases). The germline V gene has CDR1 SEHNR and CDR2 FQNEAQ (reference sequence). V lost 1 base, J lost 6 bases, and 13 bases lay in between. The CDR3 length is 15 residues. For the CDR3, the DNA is TGTGCCAGCAGCTTAGTACAGGAGCCCGGAAACATTCAGTACTTC. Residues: CASSLVQEPGNIQYF.

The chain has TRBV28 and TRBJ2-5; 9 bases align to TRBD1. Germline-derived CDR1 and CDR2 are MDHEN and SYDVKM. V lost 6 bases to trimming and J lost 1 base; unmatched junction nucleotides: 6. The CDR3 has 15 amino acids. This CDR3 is CASSRDRVVQETQYF. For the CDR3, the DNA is TGTGCCAGCAGCCGGGACAGGGTGGTCCAAGAGACCCAGTACTTC.

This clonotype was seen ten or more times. CDR3 nucleotides: TGTGCCAGCAGCTTGGGGACTAGCGGGAGAGAGACCCAGTACTTC. It specifies CASSLGTSGRETQYF. The gene calls are TRBV27 and TRBJ2-5, with 14 nucleotides matching TRBD2. The CDR3 runs to 15 residues. Germline assignment: CDR1 MNHEY and CDR2 SMNVEV (reference sequence). The ends lost 6 bases at V and 4 bases at J; junction bases unmatched: 4.